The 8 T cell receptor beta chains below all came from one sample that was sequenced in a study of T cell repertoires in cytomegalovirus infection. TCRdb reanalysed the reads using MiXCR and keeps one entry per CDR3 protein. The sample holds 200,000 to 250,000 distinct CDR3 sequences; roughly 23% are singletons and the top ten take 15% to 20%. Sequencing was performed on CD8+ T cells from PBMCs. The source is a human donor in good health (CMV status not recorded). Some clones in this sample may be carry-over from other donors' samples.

In nucleotides, the CDR3 is TGCAGCGTTGATTCCAGTTCTAACTATGGCTACACCTTC. It yields the protein CSVDSSSNYGYTF. The chain recombines TRBV29-1 with TRBJ1-2, with D unresolved. V was cut by 3 bases and J by 0 bases, with 8 bases left in between. The CDR3 is 13 residues long. Germline CDR1 and CDR2: SQVTM and ANQGSEA.

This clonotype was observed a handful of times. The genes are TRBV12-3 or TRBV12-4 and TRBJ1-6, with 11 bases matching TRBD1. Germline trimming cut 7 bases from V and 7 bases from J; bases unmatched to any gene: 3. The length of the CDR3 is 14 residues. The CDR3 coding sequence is TGTGCCAGCACCTGGACAGGGGGCAATTCACCCCTCCACTTT. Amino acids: CASTWTGGNSPLHF.

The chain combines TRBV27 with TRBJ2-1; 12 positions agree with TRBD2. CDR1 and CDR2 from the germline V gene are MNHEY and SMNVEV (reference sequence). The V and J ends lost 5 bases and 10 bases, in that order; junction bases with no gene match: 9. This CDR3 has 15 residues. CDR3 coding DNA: TGTGCCAGCAGTACGAGACTAGCGGGGGATGGCGAGCAGTTCTTC. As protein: CASSTRLAGDGEQFF.

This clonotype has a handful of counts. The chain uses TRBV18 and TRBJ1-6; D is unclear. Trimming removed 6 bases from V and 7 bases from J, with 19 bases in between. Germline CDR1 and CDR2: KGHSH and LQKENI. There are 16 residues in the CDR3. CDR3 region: CASSDVSPVENSPLHF. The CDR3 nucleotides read TGTGCCAGCTCCGACGTATCTCCGGTCGAGAATTCACCCCTCCACTTT.

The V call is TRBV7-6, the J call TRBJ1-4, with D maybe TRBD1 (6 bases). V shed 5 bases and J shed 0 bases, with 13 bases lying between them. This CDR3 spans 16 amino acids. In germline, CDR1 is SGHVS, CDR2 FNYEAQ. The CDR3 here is CASSPWDTSTNEKLFF. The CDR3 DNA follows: TGTGCCAGCAGCCCGTGGGACACCTCAACTAATGAAAAACTGTTTTTT. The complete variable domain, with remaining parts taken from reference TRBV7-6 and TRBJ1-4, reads GAGVSQSPRYKVTKRGQDVALRCDPISGHVSLYWYRQALGQGPEFLTYFNYEAQQDKSGLPNDRFSAERPEGSISTLTIQRTEQRDSAMYRCASSPWDTSTNEKLFFGSGTQLSVL.

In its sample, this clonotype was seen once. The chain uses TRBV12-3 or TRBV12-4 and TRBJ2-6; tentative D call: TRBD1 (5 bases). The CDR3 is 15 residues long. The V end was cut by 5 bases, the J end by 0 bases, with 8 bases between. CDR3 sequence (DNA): TGTGCCAGCAGTCAAAGGGGCTCTGGGGCCAACGTCCTGACTTTC. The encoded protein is CASSQRGSGANVLTF.

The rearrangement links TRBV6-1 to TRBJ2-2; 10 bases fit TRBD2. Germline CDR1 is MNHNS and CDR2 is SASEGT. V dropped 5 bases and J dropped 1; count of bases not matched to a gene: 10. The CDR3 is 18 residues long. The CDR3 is CASSYGLAGALNTGELFF. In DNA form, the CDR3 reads TGTGCCAGCAGTTACGGCCTAGCGGGGGCCCTGAACACCGGGGAGCTGTTTTTT.

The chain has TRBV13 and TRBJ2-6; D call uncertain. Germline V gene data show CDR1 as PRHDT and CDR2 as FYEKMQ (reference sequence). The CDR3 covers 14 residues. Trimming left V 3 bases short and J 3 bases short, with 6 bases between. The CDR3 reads CASSLGYGANVLTF. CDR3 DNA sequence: TGTGCCAGCAGCTTGGGTTATGGGGCCAACGTCCTGACTTTC.